Listed below are T cell receptor beta chains from one sample, sequenced in a study of blood T cell repertoires in COVID-19. Generated by immunoSEQ multiplex PCR, the TCRdb table keeps only in-frame clones and is missing some. Altogether fewer than 250,000 clones are present, roughly four fifths being singletons, with the ten largest covering 1.5% to 2%. Sequenced material: peripheral blood. These receptors were taken from a woman at least 80 years old with acute or convalescent COVID-19. CDR3s include the opening cysteine and the closing phenylalanine or tryptophan. The D gene is left open where the match is weak. A row's size may be missing; if present it is once, few, many or a size class.

v_call: TRBV5-8; j_call: TRBJ1-2; clone_size: -; d_call: -; cdr3_aa: CASSKTSGARSFGYTF; cdr3_nt: TGTGCCAGCAGCAAAACCTCAGGGGCCCGCTCCTTTGGCTACACCTTC
v_call: TRBV29-1; j_call: TRBJ1-2; clone_size: -; d_call: TRBD1; cdr3_aa: CSGGTGSNYGYTF; cdr3_nt: TGCAGCGGGGGGACAGGGTCTAACTATGGCTACACCTTC
v_call: TRBV6-2/TRBV6-3; j_call: TRBJ2-1; clone_size: -; d_call: -; cdr3_aa: CASSYSIAENNYNEQFF; cdr3_nt: TGTGCCAGCAGTTACTCGATAGCGGAAAACAACTACAATGAGCAGTTCTTC
v_call: TRBV7-2; j_call: TRBJ1-5; clone_size: once; d_call: -; cdr3_aa: CASSLGSATNQPQHF; cdr3_nt: TGTGCCAGCAGCTTAGGTTCCGCTACTAATCAGCCCCAGCATTTT
v_call: TRBV7-9; j_call: TRBJ2-7; clone_size: -; d_call: TRBD1; cdr3_aa: CASSPSGTGVHEQYF; cdr3_nt: TGTGCCAGCAGCCCCTCCGGGACAGGGGTCCACGAGCAGTACTTC
v_call: TRBV5-8; j_call: TRBJ1-2; clone_size: -; d_call: TRBD1; cdr3_aa: CASSLVRGPYGYTF; cdr3_nt: TGTGCCAGCAGCTTGGTCAGGGGGCCCTATGGCTACACCTTC
v_call: TRBV28; j_call: TRBJ2-7; clone_size: -; d_call: TRBD2; cdr3_aa: CASRTSGSWYEQYF; cdr3_nt: TGTGCCAGCAGAACTAGCGGGAGTTGGTACGAGCAGTACTTC
v_call: TRBV27; j_call: TRBJ2-6; clone_size: once; d_call: TRBD1; cdr3_aa: CASSFNRGILSGANVLTF; cdr3_nt: TGTGCCAGCAGTTTCAACAGGGGCATCCTCTCTGGGGCCAACGTCCTGACTTTC
v_call: TRBV5-8; j_call: TRBJ2-7; clone_size: -; d_call: TRBD1; cdr3_aa: CASSLSRDRAHEQYF; cdr3_nt: TGTGCCAGCAGCTTGAGCAGAGACAGGGCCCACGAGCAGTACTTC
v_call: TRBV7-2; j_call: TRBJ1-2; clone_size: few; d_call: -; cdr3_aa: CASSHLRIGYTF; cdr3_nt: TGTGCCAGCAGCCACTTGAGGATTGGCTACACCTTC
v_call: TRBV28; j_call: TRBJ1-6; clone_size: -; d_call: -; cdr3_aa: CASNRPTVSPLHF; cdr3_nt: TGTGCCAGCAATCGTCCCACGGTTTCACCCCTCCACTTT
v_call: TRBV5-4; j_call: TRBJ2-1; clone_size: once; d_call: -; cdr3_aa: CASSYERRGKQFF; cdr3_nt: TGTGCCAGCAGCTACGAAAGGCGGGGAAAGCAGTTCTTC
v_call: TRBV5-6; j_call: TRBJ1-5; clone_size: -; d_call: TRBD1; cdr3_aa: CASSSYLDRDKQPQHF; cdr3_nt: TGTGCCAGCAGCTCATATCTGGACAGGGATAAGCAGCCCCAGCATTTT
v_call: TRBV6-2/TRBV6-3; j_call: TRBJ2-1; clone_size: -; d_call: TRBD2; cdr3_aa: CASSSQTSGGYNEQFF; cdr3_nt: TGTGCCAGCAGTTCACAGACTAGCGGGGGTTACAATGAGCAGTTCTTC
v_call: TRBV5-1; j_call: TRBJ2-1; clone_size: -; d_call: -; cdr3_aa: CASSPQGGSYNEQFF; cdr3_nt: TGCGCCAGCAGCCCCCAGGGGGGCTCCTACAATGAGCAGTTCTTC
v_call: TRBV19; j_call: TRBJ2-7; clone_size: -; d_call: TRBD1; cdr3_aa: CASSIPGQGTYEQYF; cdr3_nt: TGTGCCAGTAGTATCCCGGGACAGGGAACCTACGAGCAGTACTTC
v_call: TRBV20-1; j_call: TRBJ1-1; clone_size: -; d_call: -; cdr3_aa: CSARDEAEAFF; cdr3_nt: TGCAGTGCTAGAGATGAGGCCGAAGCTTTCTTT
v_call: TRBV7-2; j_call: TRBJ2-3; clone_size: -; d_call: TRBD2; cdr3_aa: CASSLQAGGTDTQYF; cdr3_nt: TGTGCCAGCAGCTTACAAGCGGGGGGGACAGATACGCAGTATTTT
v_call: TRBV6-4; j_call: TRBJ1-1; clone_size: -; d_call: TRBD1; cdr3_aa: CASSATGGFGTEAFF; cdr3_nt: TGTGCCAGCAGTGCCACAGGGGGCTTTGGCACTGAAGCTTTCTTT
v_call: TRBV4-1; j_call: TRBJ1-1; clone_size: -; d_call: -; cdr3_aa: CASSQLDSRRAFF; cdr3_nt: TGCGCCAGCAGCCAACTGGACAGTCGAAGAGCTTTCTTT
v_call: TRBV19; j_call: TRBJ1-1; clone_size: -; d_call: TRBD1; cdr3_aa: CASSPRALTGVEAFF; cdr3_nt: TGTGCCAGTAGCCCCAGGGCCCTGACAGGGGTTGAAGCTTTCTTT
v_call: TRBV10-3; j_call: TRBJ2-3; clone_size: -; d_call: TRBD2; cdr3_aa: CAISAASGGVSDTQYF; cdr3_nt: TGTGCCATCAGTGCAGCTAGCGGGGGGGTTTCAGATACGCAGTATTTT
v_call: TRBV11-2; j_call: TRBJ1-1; clone_size: -; d_call: TRBD1; cdr3_aa: CASSLTGQGTEAFF; cdr3_nt: TGTGCCAGCAGCTTAACGGGACAGGGCACTGAAGCTTTCTTT
v_call: TRBV9; j_call: TRBJ2-2; clone_size: once; d_call: TRBD2; cdr3_aa: CASSREAGPKTGELFF; cdr3_nt: TGTGCCAGCAGTAGAGAAGCGGGGCCAAAGACCGGGGAGCTGTTTTTT
v_call: TRBV2; j_call: TRBJ1-1; clone_size: few; d_call: -; cdr3_aa: CASSYGTTEAFF; cdr3_nt: TGTGCCAGCAGTTACGGGACAACCGAAGCTTTCTTT
v_call: TRBV5-1; j_call: TRBJ2-2; clone_size: -; d_call: TRBD2; cdr3_aa: CASSTGLAGGPYTGELFF; cdr3_nt: TGCGCCAGCAGCACCGGACTAGCGGGGGGACCTTACACCGGGGAGCTGTTTTTT
v_call: TRBV9; j_call: TRBJ2-2; clone_size: -; d_call: -; cdr3_aa: CASSPRQGGSKTGELFF; cdr3_nt: TGTGCCAGCAGCCCTAGGCAGGGGGGCTCGAAAACCGGGGAGCTGTTTTTT
v_call: TRBV12-3/TRBV12-4; j_call: TRBJ1-1; clone_size: -; d_call: -; cdr3_aa: CASSLIRNTEAFF; cdr3_nt: TGTGCCAGCAGTTTGATCAGGAACACTGAAGCTTTCTTT
v_call: TRBV6-6; j_call: TRBJ2-1; clone_size: -; d_call: TRBD1; cdr3_aa: CASRDRSYNEQFF; cdr3_nt: TGTGCCAGCAGGGACAGGAGCTACAATGAGCAGTTCTTC
v_call: TRBV7-6; j_call: TRBJ1-5; clone_size: -; d_call: -; cdr3_aa: CASSLSGNQPQHF; cdr3_nt: TGTGCCAGCAGCTTATCAGGCAATCAGCCCCAGCATTTT
v_call: TRBV25-1; j_call: TRBJ1-2; clone_size: once; d_call: -; cdr3_aa: CASSDPIGGGRDGYTF; cdr3_nt: TGTGCCAGCAGTGACCCCATCGGTGGTGGCAGGGATGGCTACACCTTC
v_call: TRBV18; j_call: TRBJ2-7; clone_size: -; d_call: TRBD2; cdr3_aa: CASSPPGLAGVRFEQYF; cdr3_nt: TGTGCCAGCTCACCACCGGGACTAGCGGGGGTGCGATTTGAGCAGTACTTC
v_call: TRBV5-1; j_call: TRBJ1-1; clone_size: -; d_call: -; cdr3_aa: CASGMHRDTEAFF; cdr3_nt: TGCGCCAGCGGCATGCACAGGGACACTGAAGCTTTCTTT
v_call: TRBV15; j_call: TRBJ2-7; clone_size: -; d_call: -; cdr3_aa: CATSRAPKPGSYEQYF; cdr3_nt: TGTGCCACCAGCAGAGCCCCTAAACCGGGGAGCTACGAGCAGTACTTC
v_call: TRBV6-6; j_call: TRBJ2-7; clone_size: -; d_call: TRBD1; cdr3_aa: CASRPGQGAVEQYF; cdr3_nt: TGTGCCAGCAGACCAGGACAGGGGGCAGTCGAGCAGTACTTC
v_call: TRBV6-2/TRBV6-3; j_call: TRBJ2-3; clone_size: -; d_call: TRBD1; cdr3_aa: CASSYLGGAPDTQYF; cdr3_nt: TGTGCCAGCAGTTACCTAGGGGGCGCGCCAGATACGCAGTATTTT
v_call: TRBV4-2; j_call: TRBJ2-4; clone_size: -; d_call: -; cdr3_aa: CASSQEAGLAKNIQYF; cdr3_nt: TGTGCCAGCAGCCAAGAAGCCGGACTAGCCAAAAACATTCAGTACTTC
v_call: TRBV5-6; j_call: TRBJ2-1; clone_size: -; d_call: TRBD1; cdr3_aa: CASSRIGTGFVNEQFF; cdr3_nt: TGTGCCAGCAGCAGGATCGGGACAGGGTTCGTCAATGAGCAGTTCTTC
v_call: TRBV6-4; j_call: TRBJ1-3; clone_size: once; d_call: -; cdr3_aa: CASILSGGLSGNTIYF; cdr3_nt: TGTGCCAGCATATTAAGCGGGGGACTCTCTGGAAACACCATATATTTT
v_call: TRBV9; j_call: TRBJ1-4; clone_size: -; d_call: TRBD1; cdr3_aa: CASSVRTGNGEKLFF; cdr3_nt: TGTGCCAGCAGCGTTCGGACAGGGAACGGTGAAAAACTGTTTTTT
v_call: TRBV29-1; j_call: TRBJ1-5; clone_size: few; d_call: -; cdr3_aa: CSVESQPNQPQHF; cdr3_nt: TGCAGCGTTGAGTCACAGCCTAATCAGCCCCAGCATTTT
v_call: TRBV18; j_call: TRBJ2-1; clone_size: -; d_call: TRBD2; cdr3_aa: CASSPLAGEGGEQFF; cdr3_nt: TGTGCCAGCTCACCGCTAGCGGGAGAGGGGGGTGAGCAGTTCTTC
v_call: TRBV9; j_call: TRBJ1-3; clone_size: -; d_call: TRBD1; cdr3_aa: CASSEQGNLGNTIYF; cdr3_nt: TGTGCCAGCAGCGAACAGGGGAACCTTGGAAACACCATATATTTT
v_call: TRBV5-1; j_call: TRBJ1-1; clone_size: -; d_call: -; cdr3_aa: CASSLDNTPTEAFF; cdr3_nt: TGCGCCAGCAGCTTGGATAACACACCCACTGAAGCTTTCTTT
v_call: TRBV7-6; j_call: TRBJ1-2; clone_size: -; d_call: -; cdr3_aa: CASTPEEGSLGGYTF; cdr3_nt: TGTGCCAGCACCCCTGAGGAGGGTTCATTAGGGGGCTACACCTTC
v_call: TRBV29-1; j_call: TRBJ2-5; clone_size: once; d_call: TRBD2; cdr3_aa: CSVEGRGGQETQYF; cdr3_nt: TGCAGCGTTGAGGGAAGGGGAGGGCAAGAGACCCAGTACTTC
v_call: TRBV3-1/TRBV3-2; j_call: TRBJ1-1; clone_size: once; d_call: -; cdr3_aa: CASSLGENTEAFF; cdr3_nt: TGTGCCAGCAGCCTCGGGGAAAACACTGAAGCTTTCTTT
v_call: TRBV7-6; j_call: TRBJ1-2; clone_size: -; d_call: TRBD1; cdr3_aa: CASSYPGQYGYTF; cdr3_nt: TGTGCCAGCAGCTACCCGGGACAGTATGGCTACACCTTC
v_call: TRBV29-1; j_call: TRBJ1-1; clone_size: -; d_call: TRBD1; cdr3_aa: CSGRDRLMNTEAFF; cdr3_nt: TGCAGCGGCCGGGACAGACTCATGAACACTGAAGCTTTCTTT
v_call: TRBV9; j_call: TRBJ2-1; clone_size: -; d_call: -; cdr3_aa: CASSVSAVVYNEQFF; cdr3_nt: TGTGCCAGCAGCGTAAGCGCGGTGGTCTACAATGAGCAGTTCTTC
v_call: TRBV7-9; j_call: TRBJ2-1; clone_size: -; d_call: TRBD1; cdr3_aa: CASSRDRGPNEQFF; cdr3_nt: TGTGCCAGCAGCCGGGACAGGGGGCCGAATGAGCAGTTCTTC